This T cell receptor beta chain appears in the sequencing data of a study of blood T cell repertoires in COVID-19. How the authors handled the data: Using reference gene primer amplification, nucleated cell counts were estimated. Profiling relied on immunoSEQ multiplex PCR, and the TCRdb table lists in-frame clones only, not all of them. That table is the source of V, J and clone size, and D and trimming were worked out from the DNA. Of 120,000 or so clones in the sample, roughly 90% are singletons; the top ten hold roughly 1.2%. The source is a woman aged 80 or over with acute or convalescent COVID-19. The sequencing input was peripheral blood.

The CDR3 DNA reads as TGTGCCAGCGGAGTTGACAGTGGCTACACCTTC. This sequence encodes CASGVDSGYTF. V and J are TRBV2 and TRBJ1-2; maybe TRBD1 (5 bases). The V gene lost 8 bases and the J gene lost 7 bases, with 11 bases spanning the gap. Germline lookup yields CDR1 SNHLY and CDR2 FYNNEI. This CDR3 contains 11 residues.